The sequence of this T cell receptor beta chain was determined in a study of blood T cells in healthy people across ages. Study results and caveats: Older individuals had lower TCR beta diversity per million T cells (the decline was roughly linear).

The ends lost 4 bases at V and 4 bases at J; junction bases unmatched: 3. Germline values: CDR1 MNHNS, CDR2 SASEGT. The CDR3 is made up of 13 amino acids. A second PCR, run for roughly 7 to 11 cycles, used a sample-barcoded 5' primer plus a J-beta primer mix. Each CDR3 protein is one row after TCRdb ran MiXCR on the 5' RACE reads. The profile shows about 1.8 million distinct CDR3 sequences, about 49% of them singletons. Comment on this clonotype: Its antigen remains unknown.

Donors ranged from roughly 6 to 90 years old and were healthy Caucasians in Russia. The sequenced sample was blood. The chain combines TRBV6-1 with TRBJ1-1; 7 positions match TRBD1. This receptor was obtained from a woman aged 35 to 49 in good health. The CDR3 spells CASSVKGATEAFF. CDR3 in DNA: TGTGCCAGCAGTGTAAAGGGGGCCACTGAAGCTTTCTTT.